The 24 T cell receptor beta chains reported below all come from one sample, sequenced in a study of patients and donors after allogeneic stem cell transplantation. TCRdb re-derived calls from the RT-PCR reads in MiXCR, one entry per CDR3 protein. The repertoire holds a few hundred thousand distinct CDR3 sequences, with over 12% as singletons. Source material: blood, either unsorted or a sorted T cell fraction (not recorded which). The receptors originated from a human donor who was either an allogeneic HSCT recipient or a stem cell or donor lymphocyte infusion donor (not recorded which). It is not recorded whose cells these are; they may come from a transplant donor.

The chain has TRBV29-1 and TRBJ1-1; D might be TRBD1 (5 bases). V shed 6 bases and J shed 5 bases, with 13 bases lying between them. Germline V gene sequence: CDR1 SQVTM, CDR2 ANQGSEA. The CDR3 contains 12 residues. Here the CDR3 DNA reads TGCAGCGTCCAGCAGGGTAGGACTGAAGCTTTCTTT. It is translated as CSVQQGRTEAFF.

The chain has TRBV7-2 and TRBJ2-5; no definite D call. CDR3 length: 15 amino acids. Germline V CDR1 and CDR2: SGHTA, FQGNSA. Trimming shortened V by 5 bases and J by 4 bases, and 17 bases separated the two germline ends. Written as DNA, the CDR3 is TGTGCCAGCAGCCTCAGGTCCATTCCCACAGAGACCCAGTACTTC. Its translation is CASSLRSIPTETQYF.

The chain recombines TRBV12-3 or TRBV12-4 with TRBJ1-2; no clear D gene. V gave up 5 bases and J gave up 4 bases, with 8 bases separating them. The CDR3 totals 12 residues. The CDR3 reads CASSPDGYGYTF. The DNA of the CDR3 is TGTGCCAGCAGTCCCGACGGCTATGGCTACACCTTC.

Comment on this clonotype: This sequence may be a read error, since a much larger clone differs from it by one base. The chain recombines TRBV11-2 with TRBJ1-2; TRBD1 might be the D (6 bases). The CDR3 spans 15 residues. Deletions cut 3 bases from V and 5 bases from J, with 16 bases between. Germline CDR1 reads SGHAT; CDR2 reads FQNNGV. The CDR3 loop is CASSFPGQCRYGYTF. The CDR3 DNA reads as TGTGCCAGCAGCTTCCCTGGACAGTGCCGTTATGGCTACACCTTC.

This clonotype was observed a handful of times. In nucleotides, the CDR3 is TGTGCCAGCAGCTTAGATGGGAAAAGGTTGGGGGCCAAAAACATTCAGTACTTC. It codes for CASSLDGKRLGAKNIQYF. The chain combines TRBV7-3 with TRBJ2-4; D is uncertain. Germline CDR1 reads SGHTA; CDR2 reads FQGTGA. CDR3 length: 18 amino acids. Deletions cut 2 bases from V and 1 base from J, with 18 bases between.

The chain joins TRBV6-5 to TRBJ2-7; no reliable D call. Trimming shortened V by 2 bases and J by 11 bases, and 19 bases separated the two germline ends. The CDR3 runs 14 residues. Germline V gene lookup returns CDR1 MNHEY and CDR2 SVGAGI. Here the CDR3 DNA reads TGTGCCAGCAGTTACGACCCCCGGACGGCTGAGGAGTACTTC. It yields the protein CASSYDPRTAEEYF.

At least ten counts were recorded for this clonotype. This chain uses TRBV27 with TRBJ2-7; the D gene is possibly TRBD2 (7 bases). Trimming removed 10 bases from V and 2 bases from J, with 21 bases in between. This CDR3 is 15 amino acids long. Germline V gene data show CDR1 as MNHEY and CDR2 as SMNVEV (reference sequence). The CDR3 nucleotides are TGTGCCACCGAGGGGGGCGGGAGCGCGACCTACGAGCAGTACTTC. It encodes CATEGGGSATYEQYF.

Many counts were recorded for this clonotype. Written as DNA, the CDR3 is TGTGCCAGTAGTATAGAACGGACAGGGAGGAATCAGCCCCAGCATTTT. Translation: CASSIERTGRNQPQHF. V is TRBV19 and J is TRBJ1-5; 8 bases agree with TRBD1. Germline loops: CDR1 LNHDA, CDR2 SQIVND (reference sequence). The CDR3 has 16 residues. The ends lost 0 bases at V and 4 bases at J; junction bases unmatched: 5.

The rearrangement uses TRBV19 and TRBJ2-1, with D unclear. CDR1 and CDR2 (germline): LNHDA, SQIVND (reference sequence). With 5 bases removed from V and 0 bases from J, the gap between germline ends came to 11 bases. The CDR3 spans 15 residues. CDR3 nucleotide sequence: TGTGCCAGTAGTCCAGACCCAAGCTCCTACAATGAGCAGTTCTTC. Translation gives CASSPDPSSYNEQFF.

This clonotype appeared many times. The gene calls are TRBV7-7 and TRBJ2-1, with D tentatively TRBD1 (5 bases). Germline V CDR1 and CDR2: SSHAT, FNYEAQ (reference sequence). The CDR3 extends over 14 amino acids. V lost 1 base and J lost 4, with 8 bases in between. In nucleotides, the CDR3 is TGTGCCAGCAGCTTAGGCAGGGAATACAATGAGCAGTTCTTC. This sequence encodes CASSLGREYNEQFF.

V usage is TRBV20-1 and J usage is TRBJ2-1; 9 bases match TRBD2. V shed 5 bases, J shed 8 bases, and the junction held 19 bases outside the gene matches. This CDR3 has 17 residues. The germline CDR1 and CDR2 sequences are DFQATT and SNEGSKA (reference sequence). CDR3 protein: CSAPVETAGLAVDEQFF. CDR3 in DNA: TGCAGTGCTCCAGTCGAAACCGCGGGACTAGCCGTCGATGAGCAGTTCTTC.

In this sample, this clonotype turned up a few times. This chain connects TRBV5-1 to TRBJ1-4, with D unresolved. Germline V gives CDR1 SGHRS, CDR2 YFSETQ. The CDR3 covers 15 residues. The V end was cut by 4 bases, the J end by 3 bases, with 13 bases between. The CDR3 DNA is TGCGCCAGCAGCGCTCTCGGGGTGGCTAATGAAAAACTGTTTTTT. This encodes CASSALGVANEKLFF.

This clonotype was observed a few times. The chain is built from TRBV7-6 and TRBJ1-2; 11 bases agree with TRBD1. V gave up 3 bases and J gave up 4 bases; unmatched junction bases: 4. Germline lookup yields CDR1 SGHVS and CDR2 FNYEAQ. The CDR3 is 15 amino acids. In nucleotides, the CDR3 is TGTGCCAGCAGCTTGGGGACAGGGGGTATCTATGGCTACACCTTC. Its protein is CASSLGTGGIYGYTF.

The chain couples TRBV7-9 to TRBJ2-5, with D possibly being TRBD1 (6 bases). The CDR3 sequence is 16 residues long. CDR1 and CDR2 from the germline V gene are SEHNR and FQNEAQ (reference sequence). Trimming took 5 bases from V and 0 from J, leaving 16 bases between them. This CDR3 is CASSSSGTLDQETQYF. Here the CDR3 DNA reads TGTGCCAGCAGCAGTTCCGGGACACTTGACCAAGAGACCCAGTACTTC.

The V call is TRBV25-1, the J call TRBJ2-2; a weak D match, TRBD2 (6 bases). Germline lookup yields CDR1 MGHDK and CDR2 SYGVNS. The CDR3 runs to 14 residues. V gave up 5 bases and J gave up 5 bases, with 12 bases separating them. The CDR3 here is CASSLPGRTGELFF. The DNA of the CDR3 is TGTGCCAGCAGTCTACCGGGGAGGACCGGGGAGCTGTTTTTT.

This clonotype was counted at least ten times. The chain couples TRBV20-1 to TRBJ2-2; TRBD1 aligns across 7 bases. Germline CDR1 DFQATT, CDR2 SNEGSKA (reference sequence). V was pared by 2 bases and J by 4 bases, with 4 bases of the junction left unmatched. CDR3 length: 14 residues. The DNA for the CDR3 is TGCAGTGCTAGAAGGGGGCCGAGCACCGGGGAGCTGTTTTTT. Its protein is CSARRGPSTGELFF.

This clonotype has ten or more counts. The CDR3 coding sequence is TGTGCCAGCAGGACCCTAGCGGGAATCGGCAATGAGCAGTTCTTC. This gives the protein CASRTLAGIGNEQFF. The chain combines TRBV2 with TRBJ2-1; 9 bases fit TRBD2. Looked up from germline, CDR1 is SNHLY and CDR2 is FYNNEI. The CDR3 is 15 residues long. With 6 bases clipped from V and 6 bases from J, the junction kept 9 bases outside the gene matches.

This clonotype appeared a few times. This chain joins TRBV7-9 and TRBJ1-2; D is uncertain. CDR3 length: 12 residues. Germline V CDR1 and CDR2: SEHNR, FQNEAQ (reference sequence). The V and J ends lost 4 bases and 0 bases respectively, with 3 bases between them. The CDR3 region has the DNA TGTGCCAGCAGCTCGACTAACTATGGCTACACCTTC. It translates to CASSSTNYGYTF. Looking up the rest from reference TRBV7-9 and TRBJ1-2 gives the full variable domain: DTGVSQNPRHKITKRGQNVTFRCDPISEHNRLYWYRQTLGQGPEFLTYFQNEAQLEKSRLLSDRFSAERPKGSFSTLEIQRTEQGDSAMYLCASSSTNYGYTFGSGTRLTVV.

The chain uses TRBV2 and TRBJ1-2; weak D call: TRBD1 (6 bases). The CDR3 runs 14 residues. The germline V gene has CDR1 SNHLY and CDR2 FYNNEI. V lost 4 bases to trimming and J lost 8 bases, with 17 bases between them. The CDR3 loop reads CASSAATGIGGYTF. The CDR3, as DNA: TGTGCCAGCAGTGCCGCAACAGGGATAGGAGGCTACACCTTC.

The V gene is TRBV12-5, the J gene TRBJ2-3, with no clear D. Germline-derived CDR1 and CDR2 are LGHNT and FRNRAP. V was shortened by 5 bases and J by 2 bases, with 11 bases between the two germline ends. The CDR3 is 14 residues long. The CDR3 loop reads CASGLYGFTDTQYF. CDR3 bases: TGTGCTAGTGGTCTATACGGTTTCACAGATACGCAGTATTTT. Full variable domain (remainder filled in from reference TRBV12-5 and TRBJ2-3): DARVTQTPRHKVTEMGQEVTMRCQPILGHNTVFWYRQTMMQGLELLAYFRNRAPLDDSGMPKDRFSAEMPDATLATLKIQPSEPRDSAVYFCASGLYGFTDTQYFGPGTRLTVL.

The chain couples TRBV11-2 to TRBJ2-7; TRBD2 agrees at 14 bases. Trimming removed 6 bases from V and 2 bases from J; junction bases left unmatched: 12. Germline V gene data show CDR1 as SGHAT and CDR2 as FQNNGV. The CDR3 has 18 residues. The CDR3 bases are TGTGCCAGCAGTATAGGAGGGACTAGCGGGAGCTCGCCCTACGAGCAGTACTTC. Residues: CASSIGGTSGSSPYEQYF.

There are a few counts of this clonotype. The chain employs TRBV14 and TRBJ2-7, with D possibly TRBD1 on 6 matching bases. Trimming shortened V by 5 bases and J by 1 base, and 18 bases separated the two germline ends. The CDR3 runs to 16 residues. Germline V lookup: CDR1 SGHDN, CDR2 FVKESK. The CDR3 coding sequence is TGTGCCAGCAGCTCGAGACAGGTGGAGTTTTCCTACGAGCAGTACTTC. Translating gives CASSSRQVEFSYEQYF.

This clonotype has a handful of counts. V and J are TRBV18 and TRBJ2-5; 7 nucleotides line up with TRBD1. J lost 3 bases, V lost 5 bases, and 3 bases had no gene match. This CDR3 region has 13 residues. The germline V gene has CDR1 KGHSH and CDR2 LQKENI. The CDR3 protein is CASSAGTEETQYF. CDR3 bases: TGTGCCAGCTCAGCCGGGACAGAAGAGACCCAGTACTTC.

This clonotype was seen repeatedly, ten times or more. CDR3 amino acids: CASSLSSDLFQYF. CDR3 bases: TGTGCCAGCAGTTTATCGTCCGACTTGTTCCAGTACTTC. V is TRBV27 and J is TRBJ2-7; D gene unclear. Trimming removed 0 bases at V and 10 bases at J, with 13 bases between. CDR3 size: 13 residues. Germline CDR1 and CDR2: MNHEY and SMNVEV (reference sequence).